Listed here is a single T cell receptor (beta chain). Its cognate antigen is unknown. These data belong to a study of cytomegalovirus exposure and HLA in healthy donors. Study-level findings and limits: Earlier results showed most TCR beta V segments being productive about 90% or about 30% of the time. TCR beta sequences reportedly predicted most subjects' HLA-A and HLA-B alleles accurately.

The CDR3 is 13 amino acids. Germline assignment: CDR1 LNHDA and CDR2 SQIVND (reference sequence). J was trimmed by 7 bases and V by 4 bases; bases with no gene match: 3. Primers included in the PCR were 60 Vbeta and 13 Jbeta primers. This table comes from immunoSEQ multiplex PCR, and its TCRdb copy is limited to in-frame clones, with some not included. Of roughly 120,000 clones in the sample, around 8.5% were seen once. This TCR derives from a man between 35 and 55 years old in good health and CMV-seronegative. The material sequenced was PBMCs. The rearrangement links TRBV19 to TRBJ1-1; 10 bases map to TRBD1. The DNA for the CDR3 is TGTGCCAGTAGTACGGGACAGGGGATTGAAGCTTTCTTT. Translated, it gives CASSTGQGIEAFF.